The next 29 T cell receptor beta chains were all read from a single sample in a study of T cells in Graves' hyperthyroidism and ophthalmopathy. Amplification targeted TCR beta CDR3 regions from RNA transcripts. HTBI primers were employed in a first-round RT-PCR of the TCR CDR3. TCRdb called the multiplex PCR reads again in MiXCR, with one record for every CDR3 protein. The table lists some 350,000 distinct CDR3 sequences, 13% to 15% of them singletons. Sequencing input: blood. The receptor set was obtained from a woman between 55 and 75 years old with Graves' ophthalmopathy.

This clonotype was seen at least ten times. The rearrangement links TRBV12-3 or TRBV12-4 to TRBJ1-5, with D maybe TRBD1 (6 bases). The CDR3 has 14 residues. V dropped 6 bases and J dropped 4 bases, with 13 bases sitting between them. CDR3 residues: CASSRQDSNQPQHF. Written as DNA, the CDR3 is TGTGCCAGCAGCCGACAGGACAGTAATCAGCCCCAGCATTTT.

This clonotype was recorded at least ten times. The chain employs TRBV6-1 and TRBJ2-7, with 10 bases lining up with TRBD2. In germline, CDR1 is MNHNS, CDR2 SASEGT. CDR3 length: 15 residues. The trim removed 5 bases at V and 5 bases at J, leaving 9 bases unmatched. The CDR3 nucleotides read TGTGCCAGCAGTCGATTAGCGGGAGGTTCTGACGAGCAGTACTTC. Translating it yields CASSRLAGGSDEQYF.

This clonotype was seen repeatedly, ten times or more. The chain uses TRBV28 and TRBJ2-3, with D possibly matching TRBD1 (5 bases). Per the germline V gene, CDR1 is MDHEN and CDR2 is SYDVKM. V was cut by 3 bases and J by 2 bases, with 12 bases left in between. There are 15 residues in the CDR3. The CDR3 loop reads CASSFETALTDTQYF. The CDR3 region has the DNA TGTGCCAGCAGTTTTGAGACAGCCCTCACAGATACGCAGTATTTT.

This clonotype appeared many times. The chain employs TRBV5-1 and TRBJ2-2; no clear D gene. The CDR3 runs to 14 residues. Trimming pared 2 bases from V and 1 base from J, leaving 6 bases between. Germline lookup yields CDR1 SGHRS and CDR2 YFSETQ. The CDR3 bases are TGCGCCAGCAGCTTTTCCCGGAACACCGGGGAGCTGTTTTTT. This gives the protein CASSFSRNTGELFF.

This clonotype was seen repeatedly, ten times or more. The gene calls are TRBV2 and TRBJ1-1, with D possibly being TRBD1 (6 bases). Germline assignment: CDR1 SNHLY and CDR2 FYNNEI. V was cut by 10 bases and J by 6 bases, with 12 bases left in between. The CDR3 is 11 amino acids. The CDR3 reads CAKERGAEAFF. The CDR3 DNA follows: TGTGCCAAGGAGAGGGGGGCTGAAGCTTTCTTT.

This clonotype was seen a handful of times. V gene TRBV7-6 combines with J gene TRBJ2-1; possibly TRBD1 for D (6 bases). CDR3 length equals 14 residues. The germline gives CDR1 SGHVS, CDR2 FNYEAQ. V was trimmed by 4 bases and J by 4 bases, leaving 11 bases between them. The CDR3 region has the DNA TGTGCCAGCAGCTCCGGACAGCTATACAATGAGCAGTTCTTC. This encodes CASSSGQLYNEQFF.

This clonotype was seen at least ten times. The rearrangement uses TRBV30 and TRBJ2-5; 8 bases fit TRBD2. This CDR3 comprises 15 residues. Germline assignment: CDR1 GTSNPN and CDR2 SVGIG (reference sequence). J gave up 5 bases and V 0 bases, and 8 bases lay outside the gene matches. CDR3 nucleotides: TGTGCCTGGAGTGTTCTAGCGGGTATTCCGGAGACCCAGTACTTC. Its protein product is CAWSVLAGIPETQYF. Drawing the rest from reference TRBV30 and TRBJ2-5, the complete variable domain is SQTIHQWPATLVQPVGSPLSLECTVEGTSNPNLYWYRQAAGRGLQLLFYSVGIGQISSEVPQNLSASRPQDRQFILSSKKLLLSDSGFYLCAWSVLAGIPETQYFGPGTRLLVL.

This clonotype was counted ten times or more. The chain carries TRBV7-8 and TRBJ1-3; 7 nucleotides match TRBD1. CDR3 length equals 15 residues. Unmatched junction bases numbered 5, after V lost 5 bases and J lost 1 base. Germline V gives CDR1 SGHVS, CDR2 FQNEAQ. The CDR3 bases are TGTGCCAGCAGCACACAGGGGAGTTCTGGAAACACCATATATTTT. It translates to CASSTQGSSGNTIYF.

This clonotype was found many times. V usage is TRBV18 and J usage is TRBJ2-7; 7 bases match TRBD1. J gave up 3 bases and V 3 bases, and 8 bases lay outside the gene matches. This CDR3 is built from 15 residues. Germline loops: CDR1 KGHSH, CDR2 LQKENI. CDR3 coding DNA: TGTGCCAGCTCACCTGACGACAGGGCAAACTACGAGCAGTACTTC. Translation: CASSPDDRANYEQYF.

At least ten counts were recorded for this clonotype. The chain employs TRBV2 and TRBJ2-6, with D maybe TRBD1 (6 bases). CDR3 length: 14 amino acids. Between the trimmed V and J ends, which lost 4 bases and 12 bases, there was a span of 16 bases. Germline CDR1 SNHLY, CDR2 FYNNEI. DNA for the CDR3: TGTGCCAGCAGTGTCGGACAGCCGATATCCGTCCTGACTTTC. Translated: CASSVGQPISVLTF.

This clonotype has ten or more counts. The CDR3 loop is CASRPLGVLGTQTANEQFF. In DNA form, the CDR3 reads TGCGCCAGCAGGCCACTAGGGGTGCTAGGCACCCAGACTGCAAATGAGCAGTTCTTC. The V call is TRBV5-1, the J call TRBJ2-1; perhaps D is TRBD1 or TRBD2 (5 bases each). This CDR3 is built from 19 residues. Germline lookup yields CDR1 SGHRS and CDR2 YFSETQ. V was cut by 5 bases and J by 7 bases, with 31 bases left in between.

Details on this clonotype: One base away lies a much larger clone, so this may be a sequencing read error. The rearrangement joins TRBV6-2 or TRBV6-3 to TRBJ2-5; D is uncertain. Per germline, CDR1 MNHEY and CDR2 SVGEGT. The V and J ends lost 7 bases and 2 bases respectively, with 11 bases between them. CDR3 length: 13 residues. The CDR3 reads CASIRTEQETQYF. For the CDR3, the DNA is TGTGCCAGCATCAGGACGGAACAAGAGACCCAGTACTTC.

Many counts were recorded for this clonotype. The J gene is TRBJ2-1, the V gene TRBV7-3, with D hard to call. The CDR3 contains 15 residues. Trimming pared 2 bases from V and 4 bases from J, leaving 12 bases between. The germline gives CDR1 SGHTA, CDR2 FQGTGA. The CDR3 sequence is CASSLAAGPYNEQFF. The CDR3 nucleotides read TGTGCCAGCAGCTTAGCGGCAGGACCTTACAATGAGCAGTTCTTC.

This clonotype was observed at least ten times. This chain uses TRBV3-1 with TRBJ2-7; 7 nucleotides agree with TRBD1. Trimming took 4 bases from V and 7 from J; bases not matched to a gene: 7. The CDR3 has 13 residues. From germline, CDR1 is LGHDT and CDR2 YNNKEL (reference sequence). The CDR3 spells CASSPTGEWEQYF. As DNA, the CDR3 is TGTGCCAGCAGCCCAACAGGGGAATGGGAGCAGTACTTC.

Ten or more counts support this clonotype. V gene TRBV2 combines with J gene TRBJ2-5, with 7 bases identical to TRBD1. Germline trimming cut 5 bases from V and 4 bases from J; bases unmatched to any gene: 7. CDR3 length: 14 residues. Looked up from germline, CDR1 is SNHLY and CDR2 is FYNNEI. The CDR3 loop reads CASSKTGIGETQYF. The DNA of the CDR3 is TGTGCCAGCAGTAAGACAGGGATTGGAGAGACCCAGTACTTC.

A remark on this clonotype: A much larger clone differs from this one at a single base, so this may be a read error. The chain carries TRBV4-1 and TRBJ2-5; no definite D call. The ends were cut back, 2 bases at V and 5 bases at J, with 18 bases in the middle. CDR1 MGHRA and CDR2 YSYEKL come from the germline V gene. This CDR3 contains 16 residues. CDR3: CASSQLNVGFSETQYF. DNA of the CDR3: TGCGCCAGCAGCCAACTTAATGTGGGTTTCTCGGAGACCCAGTACTTC.

The chain is built from TRBV18 and TRBJ2-5; D assignment may be TRBD1 or TRBD2 (5 bases each). The V gene lost 5 bases and the J gene lost 5 bases, with 24 bases spanning the gap. From germline, CDR1 is KGHSH and CDR2 LQKENI. The CDR3 runs to 17 residues. The CDR3: CASSSSPLGMGRETQYF. The DNA for the CDR3 is TGTGCCAGCTCATCCTCCCCGCTCGGGATGGGGCGTGAGACCCAGTACTTC.

In this sample, this clonotype turned up many times. This rearrangement joins TRBV6-1 to TRBJ2-5, with D perhaps matching TRBD1 (5 bases). This CDR3 spans 14 amino acids. V was clipped by 5 bases and J by 5 bases, with 15 bases between them. The germline V gene has CDR1 MNHNS and CDR2 SASEGT. The CDR3: CASSPLGHAETQYF. The CDR3 coding sequence is TGTGCCAGCAGTCCCTTAGGACACGCGGAGACCCAGTACTTC.

This clonotype has a count of ten or more. This chain links TRBV7-3 with TRBJ2-5; the D gene is possibly TRBD1 (5 bases). CDR3 length: 15 residues. The germline V and J ends were trimmed by 4 bases and 1 base, with 13 bases remaining between them. Germline CDR1 SGHTA, CDR2 FQGTGA. The CDR3 is CASSSQTGVQETQYF. The CDR3 nucleotides read TGTGCCAGCAGCTCCCAAACAGGTGTCCAAGAGACCCAGTACTTC.

J is TRBJ2-7 and V is TRBV20-1, with D hard to call. Germline lookup yields CDR1 DFQATT and CDR2 SNEGSKA (reference sequence). V lost 6 bases to trimming and J lost 2 bases, with 17 bases between them. The CDR3 has 14 amino acids. The CDR3 DNA reads TGCAGTGCCCAAGGGTCGCGGTTGCCCTACGAGCAGTACTTC. Translated: CSAQGSRLPYEQYF.

The CDR3 region is CASSRDIGYEQYF. The CDR3 bases are TGTGCCAGCAGCCGGGACATAGGGTACGAGCAGTACTTC. V and J are TRBV2 and TRBJ2-7, with D possibly being TRBD1 (6 bases). CDR3 length: 13 residues. Trimming took off 6 bases at V and 4 bases at J, with 13 bases between the two ends. The germline V gene encodes CDR1 SNHLY and CDR2 FYNNEI.

This clonotype has more than one count but fewer than ten. The CDR3 is CASSQGERLTGELFF. CDR3 bases: TGTGCCAGCAGCCAAGGGGAGCGGCTCACCGGGGAGCTGTTTTTT. V and J are TRBV14 and TRBJ2-2; tentative D call: TRBD2 (5 bases). Germline V gene sequence: CDR1 SGHDN, CDR2 FVKESK. The CDR3 totals 15 residues. V was clipped by 1 base and J by 4 bases, with 10 bases between them.

Details on this clonotype: A junction boundary mismatches the germline segment, possibly from a read error. The chain employs TRBV29-1 and TRBJ2-7; tentative D call: TRBD1 (6 bases). From germline, CDR1 is SQVTM and CDR2 ANQGSEA. This CDR3 region has 13 residues. In DNA form, the CDR3 reads TGCAGCGTTGAACTTGGGGGCTTATACGGGCAGTACTTC. Its protein is CSVELGGLYGQYF.

Ten or more counts support this clonotype. V usage is TRBV12-3 or TRBV12-4 and J usage is TRBJ1-5; no definite D call. The CDR3 runs to 14 residues. The V gene lost 7 bases and the J gene lost 0 bases, with 10 bases spanning the gap. CDR3 in DNA: TGTGCCAGCACCCTCGAGCATAGCAATCAGCCCCAGCATTTT. This codes for CASTLEHSNQPQHF.

The V and J genes are TRBV6-2 or TRBV6-3 and TRBJ1-4; 12 bases map to TRBD1. This CDR3 has 15 residues. CDR1 is MNHEY, CDR2 SVGEGT, per germline. Trimming cost V 10 bases and J 10 bases; bases outside gene matches: 13. The CDR3 region is CATGVGTGGRLKLFF. As DNA, the CDR3 is TGTGCCACTGGGGTGGGGACAGGGGGCAGGTTAAAACTGTTTTTT.

The table lists this clonotype with many counts. The chain couples TRBV12-3 or TRBV12-4 to TRBJ2-1; the D is unclear. The CDR3 totals 15 residues. V was shortened by 8 bases and J by 6 bases, with 20 bases between the two germline ends. The CDR3 loop is CASSFELPRANEQFF. The DNA of the CDR3 is TGTGCCAGCTCGTTTGAACTCCCTCGGGCCAATGAGCAGTTCTTC.

V and J are TRBV5-1 and TRBJ2-2; the match to TRBD2 covers 11 bases. Germline V lookup: CDR1 SGHRS, CDR2 YFSETQ. The V and J ends lost 0 bases and 7 bases, in that order; junction bases with no gene match: 2. The CDR3 is 15 amino acids. DNA for the CDR3: TGCGCCAGCAGCTTGGCCCTAGCGGGAGGCGGGGAGCTGTTTTTT. It encodes CASSLALAGGGELFF.

This clonotype was detected ten times or more. The chain couples TRBV27 to TRBJ2-1; 11 nucleotides agree with TRBD2. Trimming at V came to 3 bases and at J to 6 bases, leaving 7 bases not matched to a gene. The CDR3 has 16 residues. Germline V gene lookup returns CDR1 MNHEY and CDR2 SMNVEV (reference sequence). CDR3 residues: CASSFGTSGPLNEQFF. The CDR3 region has the DNA TGTGCCAGCAGTTTCGGGACTAGCGGTCCACTCAATGAGCAGTTCTTC.

This chain links TRBV20-1 with TRBJ2-2, with TRBD2 matching over 8 bases. This CDR3 has 17 residues. CDR1 DFQATT and CDR2 SNEGSKA come from the germline V gene (reference sequence). The J segment lost 1 base and the V segment lost 2 bases, leaving 9 bases of the junction unmatched. The CDR3 region has the DNA TGCAGTGCTAGATGGGTCATCAGCGGGAGGAACACCGGGGAGCTGTTTTTT. This codes for CSARWVISGRNTGELFF.